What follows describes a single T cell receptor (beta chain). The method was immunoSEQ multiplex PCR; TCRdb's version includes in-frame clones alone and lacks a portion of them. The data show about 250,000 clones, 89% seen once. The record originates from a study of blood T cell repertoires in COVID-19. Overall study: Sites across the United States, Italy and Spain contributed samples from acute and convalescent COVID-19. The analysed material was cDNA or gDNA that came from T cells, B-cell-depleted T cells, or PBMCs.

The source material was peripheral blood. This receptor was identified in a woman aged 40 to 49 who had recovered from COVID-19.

The CDR3 protein is CASSPRTGRDWYHGYTF. DNA of the CDR3: TGTGCCAGTAGTCCAAGGACAGGAAGGGACTGGTATCATGGCTACACCTTC. The V gene is TRBV19, the J gene TRBJ1-2; 7 nucleotides agree with TRBD1. The CDR3 has 17 amino acids. V lost 5 bases and J lost 6; bases outside the gene matches: 18. Germline V CDR1 and CDR2: LNHDA, SQIVND (reference sequence).